This paragraph reports one T cell receptor beta chain. Its antigen is unidentified. This entry comes from a study of shared clonotypes between healthy human individuals. Per germline, CDR1 SNHLY and CDR2 FYNNEI. After removal of 5 bases from V and 7 bases from J, the junction contained 13 bases not matched to a gene. This CDR3 spans 15 amino acids. Study observations and caveats: The represented genetic and exposure-history diversity was limited by the small number of donors. Some naive CD4 clonotypes, 5% to 5.5%, turned up in common across a few donors.

The study ran the assay at deep level. Here immunoSEQ multiplex PCR was the method, and the copy in TCRdb shows in-frame clones only, minus some. The sample consists of 2 million to 2.5 million clones, more than 85% of them appearing once. The sequencing sample was made of naive CD4+ T cells from PBMCs. The subset is: CD45RA+ positively selected. The chain combines TRBV2 with TRBJ2-7; TRBD2 matches at 8 bases. The origin of this receptor is a man aged 18 to 30 in good health. Some clones in this sample may be carry-over from other donors' samples. CDR3 DNA: TGTGCCAGCAGTCCTCTTCAGCGGGAGCGGAGGGAGCAGTACTTC. Translated, it gives CASSPLQRERREQYF.